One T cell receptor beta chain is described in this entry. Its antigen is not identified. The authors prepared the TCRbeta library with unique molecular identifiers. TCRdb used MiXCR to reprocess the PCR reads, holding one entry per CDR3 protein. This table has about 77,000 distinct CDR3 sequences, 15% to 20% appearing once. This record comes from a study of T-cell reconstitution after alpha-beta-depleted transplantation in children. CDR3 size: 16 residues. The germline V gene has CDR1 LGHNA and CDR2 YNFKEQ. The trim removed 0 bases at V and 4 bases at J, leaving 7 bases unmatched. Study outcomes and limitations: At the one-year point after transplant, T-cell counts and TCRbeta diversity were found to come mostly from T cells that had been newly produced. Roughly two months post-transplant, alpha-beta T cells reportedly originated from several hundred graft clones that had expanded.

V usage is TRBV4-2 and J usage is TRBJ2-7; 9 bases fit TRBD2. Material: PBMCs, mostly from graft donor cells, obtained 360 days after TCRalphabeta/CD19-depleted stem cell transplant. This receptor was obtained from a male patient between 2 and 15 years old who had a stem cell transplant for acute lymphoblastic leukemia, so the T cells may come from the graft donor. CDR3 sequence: CASSQDDVAGAYEQYF. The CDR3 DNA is TGTGCCAGCAGCCAAGATGACGTAGCGGGAGCGTACGAGCAGTACTTC.